This T cell receptor beta chain was identified during a study of cytotoxic CD8 clonotypes in ibrutinib-treated CLL. Study-level findings and limits: The times at which samples were taken varied between sustained-remission and progressing patients. Clonality, elevated at ibrutinib response, dropped back toward baseline at progression. On treatment, the uncommon public clonotypes contracted or remained stable.

The planned depth of sequencing spanned 1 in 200,000 to 1 in 1 million T cells. The method was immunoSEQ multiplex PCR; TCRdb's version includes in-frame clones alone and lacks a portion of them. Of 20,000 to 25,000 clones listed, roughly 74% are singletons. From germline, CDR1 is SGHDT and CDR2 YYEEEE. CDR3 size: 14 residues. Trimming shortened V by 0 bases and J by 3 bases, and 8 bases separated the two germline ends. As for this clone: Its antigen is unknown.

The receptor was isolated from a human donor with chronic lymphocytic leukemia. The genes are TRBV5-6 and TRBJ2-3; D is undetermined. Sample: PBMCs, taken after 12 months of ibrutinib treatment. CDR3 coding DNA: TGTGCCAGCAGCTTGGCCCAACCTACAGATACGCAGTATTTT. It encodes CASSLAQPTDTQYF.